This T cell receptor (beta chain) was found in a study of post-analysis software for immune sequencing data. J lost 2 bases, V lost 2 bases, and 11 bases had no gene match. This CDR3 has 17 amino acids. Germline loops: CDR1 SGHTA, CDR2 FQGNSA. Findings and limits, study-wide: Higher frequency in patients than in controls was seen for five TRBV segments, with TRBV5-6, TRBV5-1 and TRBV20-1 among them. Controls had significantly higher normalized Chao1 diversity than multiple sclerosis patients. The F measure placed samples prepared in the same batch into strongly shared clusters.

Unique molecular identifiers were built into the TCR beta cDNA libraries. Out of about 0.9 to 10 million T cells, roughly 0.5 million cDNA molecules were generated. A single record per CDR3 protein comes from TCRdb applying MiXCR to the PCR reads. In the table there are about 560,000 distinct CDR3 sequences, 44% of which are singletons. In regard to this clonotype: Its antigen is undetermined.

V usage is TRBV7-2 and J usage is TRBJ1-1; TRBD1 aligns across 7 bases. This TCR was sampled from a girl aged 10 to 17 with multiple sclerosis. Material: blood. This CDR3 is CASSLSRTGLRNTEAFF. The CDR3 bases are TGTGCCAGCAGCTTAAGCCGGACAGGCCTCCGAAACACTGAAGCTTTCTTT.